This record looks at one TCR beta chain sequence and its context. Its antigen remains unidentified. TCRdb keeps only in-frame clones here, not all; method: immunoSEQ multiplex PCR. The data show a few hundred thousand clones, around 87% seen once. Germline V gene data show CDR1 as MNHEY and CDR2 as SVGAGI. The CDR3 is made up of 14 amino acids. Trimming took 6 bases from V and 7 from J; bases not matched to a gene: 8. The data were taken from a study of shared clonotypes between healthy human individuals. Study-level findings and limits: A handful of donors held around 5% of naive CD4 clonotypes in common.

This chain links TRBV6-5 with TRBJ1-5, with 8 bases identical to TRBD1. This sequence was found in a young man in good health. Sequencing used memory CD8+ T cells sorted from blood. The sample's subset: CD45RO+ cells pooled with CCR7-negative TemRA cells. The CDR3 DNA follows: TGTGCCAGCAGCCGGACAGGGTGGCGGCAGCCCCAGCATTTT. It codes for CASSRTGWRQPQHF.